This T cell receptor beta chain was sequenced during a study of long-term antiretroviral therapy in people with HIV. Study-level points and caveats: ART preceded a rise in diversity that nonetheless stayed lower than in transplant donor controls.

V was trimmed by 6 bases and J by 1 base, leaving 15 bases between them. The germline gives CDR1 MNHEY, CDR2 SMNVEV (reference sequence). This CDR3 is built from 15 residues. This clone was recorded once. Antigen unknown. Researchers report immunoSEQ v3.0 was run at survey level. TCRdb's copy holds only in-frame clones and misses some; the assay was immunoSEQ multiplex PCR. The sample has around 26,000 clones; more than 85% are singletons. The source is a woman aged 40 to 50 with HIV. This material consisted of unsorted PBMCs, taken 7.6 years after starting antiretroviral therapy. The chain has TRBV27 and TRBJ1-1; a weak D match, TRBD1 (6 bases). The CDR3 region is CASSLSHRANTEAFF. CDR3 coding DNA: TGTGCCAGCAGCCTTTCTCACAGGGCGAACACTGAAGCTTTCTTT.